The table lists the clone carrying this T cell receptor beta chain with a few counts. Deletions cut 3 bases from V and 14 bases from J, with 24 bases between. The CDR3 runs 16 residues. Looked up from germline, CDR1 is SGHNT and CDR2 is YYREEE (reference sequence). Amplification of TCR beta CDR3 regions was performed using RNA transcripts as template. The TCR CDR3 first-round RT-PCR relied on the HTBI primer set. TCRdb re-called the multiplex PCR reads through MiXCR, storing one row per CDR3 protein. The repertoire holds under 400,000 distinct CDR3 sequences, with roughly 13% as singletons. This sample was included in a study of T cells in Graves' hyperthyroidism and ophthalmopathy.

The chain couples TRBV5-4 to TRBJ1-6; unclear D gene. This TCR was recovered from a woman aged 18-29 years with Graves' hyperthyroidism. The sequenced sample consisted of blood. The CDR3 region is CASSSGGMGQHPSLHF. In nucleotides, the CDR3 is TGTGCCAGCAGCTCCGGAGGGATGGGCCAGCATCCGTCCCTCCACTTT.